These 12 T cell receptor beta chains originate from one sample sequenced in a study of CD8 T cells in Susac syndrome. Reverse transcription of roughly 0.45 to 1 ug RNA used random hexamers. TCRdb processed the immunoSEQ multiplex PCR reads anew with MiXCR; each CDR3 protein has one entry. This sample yields 150,000 to 160,000 distinct CDR3 sequences, of which 90% to 95% are seen a single time; roughly 0.2% belongs to the top ten. The sequencing input was CD8+ T cells from PBMCs. The receptors originated from a human donor with multiple sclerosis.

The genes are TRBV3-1 and TRBJ1-2; 7 bases are shared with TRBD1. Germline loops: CDR1 LGHDT, CDR2 YNNKEL (reference sequence). The CDR3 loop spans 16 amino acids. The junction had 16 bases not matched to a gene; V was cut back by 4 bases and J by 8 bases. The CDR3 sequence is CASSPGTAPAGGGYTF. For the CDR3, the DNA is TGTGCCAGCAGCCCCGGGACAGCGCCTGCCGGGGGGGGCTACACCTTC. The full variable domain, rest sourced from reference TRBV3-1 and TRBJ1-2, is DTAVSQTPKYLVTQMGNDKSIKCEQNLGHDTMYWYKQDSKKFLKIMFSYNNKELIINETVPNRFSPKSPDKAHLNLHINSLELGDSAVYFCASSPGTAPAGGGYTFGSGTRLTVV.

The V gene is TRBV14, the J gene TRBJ2-2; possibly TRBD2 for D (6 bases). V lost 2 bases and J lost 2, with 15 bases in between. Germline lookup yields CDR1 SGHDN and CDR2 FVKESK. This CDR3 has 17 amino acids. The DNA of the CDR3 is TGTGCCAGCAGCCAACCGGGACGGGAGCGAAACACCGGGGAGCTGTTTTTT. Encoded protein: CASSQPGRERNTGELFF.

The V and J genes are TRBV7-9 and TRBJ2-7; D remains unclear. V dropped 7 bases and J dropped 3 bases, with 22 bases sitting between them. Germline CDR1 and CDR2: SEHNR and FQNEAQ (reference sequence). CDR3 size: 16 residues. The CDR3 nucleotides read TGTGCCAGCACTCTCGTAGGCGCAGAGCTATACTACGAGCAGTACTTC. Its protein is CASTLVGAELYYEQYF.

This chain connects TRBV12-3 or TRBV12-4 to TRBJ1-2, with 7 nucleotides matching TRBD1. J lost 8 bases, V lost 5 bases, and 17 bases had no gene match. The CDR3 length is 16 residues. Written as DNA, the CDR3 is TGTGCCAGCAGTCTTACTCGGACAGGCCCTGTTCCGGGCTACACCTTC. Encoded protein: CASSLTRTGPVPGYTF.

This clonotype was recorded only once. The rearrangement uses TRBV12-3 or TRBV12-4 and TRBJ2-7; unclear D gene. The V gene lost 5 bases and the J gene lost 4 bases, with 9 bases spanning the gap. The CDR3 runs 12 residues. The chain's CDR3 is CASSQQLYEQYF. CDR3 in DNA: TGTGCCAGCAGTCAACAGCTTTACGAGCAGTACTTC.

This chain uses TRBV7-9 with TRBJ2-1, with TRBD1 as a possible D gene (6 bases). Looked up from germline, CDR1 is SEHNR and CDR2 is FQNEAQ (reference sequence). Deletions cut 4 bases from V and 10 bases from J, with 11 bases between. This CDR3 is built from 12 residues. The CDR3 here is CASSSDSLEQFF. The DNA for the CDR3 is TGTGCCAGCAGCTCGGACAGCCTAGAGCAGTTCTTC. Full variable domain (outside the CDR3, taken from reference TRBV7-9 and TRBJ2-1): DTGVSQNPRHKITKRGQNVTFRCDPISEHNRLYWYRQTLGQGPEFLTYFQNEAQLEKSRLLSDRFSAERPKGSFSTLEIQRTEQGDSAMYLCASSSDSLEQFFGPGTRLTVL.

The V and J genes are TRBV7-9 and TRBJ2-4, with D possibly TRBD1 on 6 matching bases. V was pared by 2 bases and J by 6 bases, with 14 bases between. Germline loops: CDR1 SEHNR, CDR2 FQNEAQ (reference sequence). The CDR3 spans 15 residues. In nucleotides, the CDR3 is TGTGCCAGCAGCTTAACCAAGGACAGCAGAAACATTCAGTACTTC. Amino acid sequence: CASSLTKDSRNIQYF. Full variable domain (remainder filled in from reference TRBV7-9 and TRBJ2-4): DTGVSQNPRHKITKRGQNVTFRCDPISEHNRLYWYRQTLGQGPEFLTYFQNEAQLEKSRLLSDRFSAERPKGSFSTLEIQRTEQGDSAMYLCASSLTKDSRNIQYFGAGTRLSVL.

The chain uses TRBV12-3 or TRBV12-4 and TRBJ2-7; weak D call: TRBD2 (5 bases). CDR3 length equals 13 residues. V lost 6 bases, J lost 4 bases, and 13 bases lay in between. Here the CDR3 DNA reads TGTGCCAGCAGGGGATACGGAGGTTACGAGCAGTACTTC. Translated: CASRGYGGYEQYF.

J is TRBJ2-7 and V is TRBV9; D remains ambiguous. Germline CDR1 is SGDLS and CDR2 is YYNGEE. The V and J ends lost 3 bases and 5 bases respectively, with 3 bases between them. This CDR3 contains 10 residues. The DNA for the CDR3 is TGTGCCAGCAGCGGGGACGAGCAGTACTTC. Translated: CASSGDEQYF.

This sequence joins TRBV20-1 and TRBJ1-2, with 9 bases matching TRBD1. The CDR3 consists of 16 residues. Germline CDR1 is DFQATT and CDR2 is SNEGSKA (reference sequence). V dropped 4 bases and J dropped 0; count of bases not matched to a gene: 9. The CDR3 here is CSATGTGSKANYGYTF. The CDR3 DNA follows: TGCAGTGCTACGGGGACAGGGTCTAAGGCTAACTATGGCTACACCTTC.

This clonotype was recorded only once. The chain links TRBV30 to TRBJ1-2, with D perhaps TRBD1 (5 bases). Germline lookup yields CDR1 GTSNPN and CDR2 SVGIG (reference sequence). Between the trimmed V and J ends, which lost 3 bases and 5 bases, there was a span of 19 bases. The CDR3 is 15 amino acids. This CDR3 is CAWSPRAREAYGYTF. The CDR3 DNA reads as TGTGCCTGGAGCCCCCGGGCCAGGGAAGCGTATGGCTACACCTTC.

This chain joins TRBV13 and TRBJ2-1, with D perhaps being TRBD1 or TRBD2 (5 bases each). Per germline, CDR1 PRHDT and CDR2 FYEKMQ (reference sequence). This CDR3 has 14 residues. Between the trimmed V and J ends, which lost 3 bases and 5 bases, there was a span of 11 bases. The CDR3 DNA follows: TGTGCCAGCAGCTTCAGGGAGCGGAACAATGAGCAGTTCTTC. Its protein is CASSFRERNNEQFF.